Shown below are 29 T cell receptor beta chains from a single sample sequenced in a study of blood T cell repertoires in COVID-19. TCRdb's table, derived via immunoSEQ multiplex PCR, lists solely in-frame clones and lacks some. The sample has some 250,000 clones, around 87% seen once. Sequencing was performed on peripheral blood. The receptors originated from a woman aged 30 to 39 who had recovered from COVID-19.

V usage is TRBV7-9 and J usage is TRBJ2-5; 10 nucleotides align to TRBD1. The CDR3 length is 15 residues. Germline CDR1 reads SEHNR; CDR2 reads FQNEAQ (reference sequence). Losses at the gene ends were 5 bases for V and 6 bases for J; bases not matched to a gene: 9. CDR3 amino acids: CASSTTRQGAKTQYF. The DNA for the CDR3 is TGTGCCAGCAGCACAACACGACAGGGGGCCAAGACCCAGTACTTC.

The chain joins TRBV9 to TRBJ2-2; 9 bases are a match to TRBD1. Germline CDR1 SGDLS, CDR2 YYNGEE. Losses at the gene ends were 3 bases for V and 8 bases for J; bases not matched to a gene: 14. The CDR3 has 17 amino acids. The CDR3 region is CASSAQPGQGRLGELFF. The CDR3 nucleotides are TGTGCCAGCAGCGCCCAGCCGGGACAGGGAAGGTTGGGGGAGCTGTTTTTT.

For the CDR3, the DNA is TGTGCCAGCTCACCACTCGGTGGGAACACTGAAGCTTTCTTT. Translated, it gives CASSPLGGNTEAFF. The V gene is TRBV18, the J gene TRBJ1-1, with D unclear. Germline CDR1 KGHSH, CDR2 LQKENI. This CDR3 is built from 14 residues. V shed 1 base and J shed 1 base, with 7 bases lying between them.

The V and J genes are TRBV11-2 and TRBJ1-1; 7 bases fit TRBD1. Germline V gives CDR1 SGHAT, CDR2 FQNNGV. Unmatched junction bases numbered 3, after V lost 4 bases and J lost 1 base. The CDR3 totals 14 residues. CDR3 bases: TGTGCCAGCAGCTCGCGACAGGGGAACACTGAAGCTTTCTTT. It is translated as CASSSRQGNTEAFF.

CDR3 loop: CASSFGSYNSPLHF. The CDR3 DNA is TGTGCCAGCAGCTTCGGGTCCTATAATTCACCCCTCCACTTT. The chain couples TRBV7-3 to TRBJ1-6, with D unresolved. V lost 3 bases to trimming and J lost 1 base, with 4 bases between them. The V gene's germline CDR1 is SGHTA and CDR2 FQGTGA. This CDR3 region has 14 residues.

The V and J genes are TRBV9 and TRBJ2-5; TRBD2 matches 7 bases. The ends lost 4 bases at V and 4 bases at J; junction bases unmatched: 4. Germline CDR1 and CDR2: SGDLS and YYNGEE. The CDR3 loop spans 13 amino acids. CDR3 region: CASSRGEGETQYF. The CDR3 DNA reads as TGTGCCAGCAGCAGAGGGGAGGGAGAGACCCAGTACTTC.

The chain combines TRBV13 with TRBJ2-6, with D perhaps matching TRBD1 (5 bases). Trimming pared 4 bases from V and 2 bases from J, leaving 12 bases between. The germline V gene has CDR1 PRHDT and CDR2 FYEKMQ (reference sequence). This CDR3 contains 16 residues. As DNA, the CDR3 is TGTGCCAGCAGCTACCTCTGGGGCGCTGGGGCCAACGTCCTGACTTTC. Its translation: CASSYLWGAGANVLTF.

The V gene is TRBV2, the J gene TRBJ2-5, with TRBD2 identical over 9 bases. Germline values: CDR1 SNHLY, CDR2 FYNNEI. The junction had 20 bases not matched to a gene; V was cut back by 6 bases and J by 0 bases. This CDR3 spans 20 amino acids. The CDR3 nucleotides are TGTGCCAGCAGGGGGCTGGCTGTAGCGGGGGCCTTTGGGGACCAAGAGACCCAGTACTTC. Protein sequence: CASRGLAVAGAFGDQETQYF.

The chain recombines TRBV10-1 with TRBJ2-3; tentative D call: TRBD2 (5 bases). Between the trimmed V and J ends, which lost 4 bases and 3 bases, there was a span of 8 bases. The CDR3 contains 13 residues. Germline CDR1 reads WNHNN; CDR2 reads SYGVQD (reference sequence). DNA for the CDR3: TGCGCCAGCAGTGTACGGGGAACAGATACGCAGTATTTT. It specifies CASSVRGTDTQYF.

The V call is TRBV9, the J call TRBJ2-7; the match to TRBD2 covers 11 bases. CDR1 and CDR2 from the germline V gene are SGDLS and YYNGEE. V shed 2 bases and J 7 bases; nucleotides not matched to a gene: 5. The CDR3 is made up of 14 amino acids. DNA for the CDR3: TGTGCCAGCAGCGTTAGCGGGGGGGCCGGTGAGCAGTACTTC. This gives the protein CASSVSGGAGEQYF.

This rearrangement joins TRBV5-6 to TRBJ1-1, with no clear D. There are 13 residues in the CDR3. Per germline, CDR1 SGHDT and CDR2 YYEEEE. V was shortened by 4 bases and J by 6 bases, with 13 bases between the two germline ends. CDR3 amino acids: CASSPRVNAEAFF. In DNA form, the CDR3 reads TGTGCCAGCAGCCCGAGGGTAAACGCTGAAGCTTTCTTT. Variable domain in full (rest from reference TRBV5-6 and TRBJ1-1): DAGVTQSPTHLIKTRGQQVTLRCSPKSGHDTVSWYQQALGQGPQFIFQYYEEEERQRGNFPDRFSGHQFPNYSSELNVNALLLGDSALYLCASSPRVNAEAFFGQGTRLTVV.

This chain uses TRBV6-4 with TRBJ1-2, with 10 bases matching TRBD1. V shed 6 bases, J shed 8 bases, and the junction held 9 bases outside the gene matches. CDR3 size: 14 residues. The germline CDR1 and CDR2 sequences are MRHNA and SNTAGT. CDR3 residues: CASRKTGGREGYTF. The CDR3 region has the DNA TGTGCCAGCAGGAAGACAGGGGGCCGGGAAGGCTACACCTTC.

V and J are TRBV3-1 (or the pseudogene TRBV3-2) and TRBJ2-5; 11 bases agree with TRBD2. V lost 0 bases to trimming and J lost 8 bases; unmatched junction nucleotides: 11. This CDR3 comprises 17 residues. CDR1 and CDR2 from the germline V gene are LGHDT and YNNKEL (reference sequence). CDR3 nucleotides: TGTGCCAGCAGCCAAGAAGTATTAGCGGGGGGGAGAAATACCCAGTACTTC. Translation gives CASSQEVLAGGRNTQYF.

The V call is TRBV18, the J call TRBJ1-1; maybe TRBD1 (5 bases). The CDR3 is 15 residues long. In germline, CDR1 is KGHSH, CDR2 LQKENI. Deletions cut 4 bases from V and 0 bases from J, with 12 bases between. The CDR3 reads CASSRARAMNTEAFF. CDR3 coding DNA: TGTGCCAGCTCACGGGCCAGGGCGATGAACACTGAAGCTTTCTTT.

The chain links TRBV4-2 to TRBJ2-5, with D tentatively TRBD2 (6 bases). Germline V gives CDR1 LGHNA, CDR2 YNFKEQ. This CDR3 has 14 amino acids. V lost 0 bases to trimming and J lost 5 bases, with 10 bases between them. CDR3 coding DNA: TGTGCCAGCAGCCAAGATTTTACTAGCGAGACCCAGTACTTC. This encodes CASSQDFTSETQYF.

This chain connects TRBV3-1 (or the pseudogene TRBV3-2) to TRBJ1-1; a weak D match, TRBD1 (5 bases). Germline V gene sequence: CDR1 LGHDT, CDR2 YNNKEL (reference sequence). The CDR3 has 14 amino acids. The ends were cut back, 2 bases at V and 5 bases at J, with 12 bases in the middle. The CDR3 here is CASSQWQGGTEAFF. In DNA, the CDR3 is TGTGCCAGCAGCCAATGGCAGGGAGGTACTGAAGCTTTCTTT.

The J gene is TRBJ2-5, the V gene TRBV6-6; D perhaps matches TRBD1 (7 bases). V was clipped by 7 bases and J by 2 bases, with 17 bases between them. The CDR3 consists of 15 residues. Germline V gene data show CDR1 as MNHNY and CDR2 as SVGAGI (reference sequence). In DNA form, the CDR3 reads TGTGCCAGCAAACACAGGGCGGGACAGCAAGAGACCCAGTACTTC. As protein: CASKHRAGQQETQYF.

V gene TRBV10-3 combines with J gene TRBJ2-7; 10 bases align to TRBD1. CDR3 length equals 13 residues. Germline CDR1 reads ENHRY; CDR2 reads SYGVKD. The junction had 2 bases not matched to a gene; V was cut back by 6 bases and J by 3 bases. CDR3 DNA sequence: TGTGCCATCAGGGGGACAGGGGACTACGAGCAGTACTTC. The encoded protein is CAIRGTGDYEQYF.

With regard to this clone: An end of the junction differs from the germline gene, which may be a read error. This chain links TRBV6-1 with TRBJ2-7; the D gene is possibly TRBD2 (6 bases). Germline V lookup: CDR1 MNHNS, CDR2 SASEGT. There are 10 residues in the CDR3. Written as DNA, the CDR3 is TGTGCCAGCAGTGATGGAGGGCCTAGCTTC. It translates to CASSDGGPSF.

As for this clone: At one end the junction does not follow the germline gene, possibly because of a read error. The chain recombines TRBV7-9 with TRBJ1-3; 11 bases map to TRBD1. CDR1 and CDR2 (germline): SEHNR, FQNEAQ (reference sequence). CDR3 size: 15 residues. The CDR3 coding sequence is TGTGCCAGCAGCCCCGGACAGGGGGCTCCCTTCGGGGTTAATTTT. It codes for CASSPGQGAPFGVNF.

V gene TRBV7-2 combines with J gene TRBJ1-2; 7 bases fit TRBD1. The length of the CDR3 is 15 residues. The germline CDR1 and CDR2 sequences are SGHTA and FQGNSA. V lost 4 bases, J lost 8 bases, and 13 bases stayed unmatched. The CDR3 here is CASSSNPQGSGGYTF. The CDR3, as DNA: TGTGCCAGCAGCTCAAATCCACAGGGGAGTGGGGGCTACACCTTC.

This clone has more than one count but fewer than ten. The CDR3 DNA reads as TGTGCCAGTAGTCGGCTAACCGACAGAGCTTACACCGGGGAGCTGTTTTTT. Translation: CASSRLTDRAYTGELFF. The V and J genes are TRBV19 and TRBJ2-2, with a possible D match to TRBD1 (5 bases). The V and J ends lost 5 bases and 3 bases respectively, with 19 bases between them. The length of the CDR3 is 17 residues. The germline V gene encodes CDR1 LNHDA and CDR2 SQIVND (reference sequence).

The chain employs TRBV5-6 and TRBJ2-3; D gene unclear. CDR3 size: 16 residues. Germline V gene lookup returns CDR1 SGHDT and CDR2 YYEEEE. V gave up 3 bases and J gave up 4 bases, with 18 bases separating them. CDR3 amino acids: CASSSRLSRPPDTQYF. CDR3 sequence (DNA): TGTGCCAGCAGCTCTAGACTTAGTCGCCCCCCAGATACGCAGTATTTT.

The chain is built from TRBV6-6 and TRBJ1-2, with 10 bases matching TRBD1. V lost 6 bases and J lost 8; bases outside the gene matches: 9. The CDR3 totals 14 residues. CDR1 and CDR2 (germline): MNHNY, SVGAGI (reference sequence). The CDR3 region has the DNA TGTGCCAGCAGGACACGGGACAGGGGAGGAGGCTACACCTTC. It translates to CASRTRDRGGGYTF.

As DNA, the CDR3 is TGTGCCAGCAGTCTGCCGGGGCAGGGGCGATATGAGCAGTTCTTC. The encoded protein is CASSLPGQGRYEQFF. V is TRBV5-4 and J is TRBJ2-1, with D possibly TRBD1 on 6 matching bases. Per germline, CDR1 SGHNT and CDR2 YYREEE (reference sequence). V dropped 5 bases and J dropped 8 bases, with 20 bases sitting between them. CDR3 size: 15 residues.

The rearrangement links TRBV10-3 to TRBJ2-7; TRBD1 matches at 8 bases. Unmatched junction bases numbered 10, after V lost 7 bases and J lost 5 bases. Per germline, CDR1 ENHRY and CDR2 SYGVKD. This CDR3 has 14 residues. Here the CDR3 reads CAIKDDRGKDEQYF. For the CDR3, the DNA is TGTGCCATCAAAGACGACAGGGGTAAAGACGAGCAGTACTTC.

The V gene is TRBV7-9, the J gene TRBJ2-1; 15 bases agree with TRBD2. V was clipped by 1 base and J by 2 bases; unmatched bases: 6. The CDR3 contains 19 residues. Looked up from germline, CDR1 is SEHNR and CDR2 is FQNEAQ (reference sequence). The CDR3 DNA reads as TGTGCCAGCAGCTTAGAACGGACTAGCGGGGGGGCCGCCTACAATGAGCAGTTCTTC. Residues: CASSLERTSGGAAYNEQFF. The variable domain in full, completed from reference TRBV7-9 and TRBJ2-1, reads DTGVSQNPRHKITKRGQNVTFRCDPISEHNRLYWYRQTLGQGPEFLTYFQNEAQLEKSRLLSDRFSAERPKGSFSTLEIQRTEQGDSAMYLCASSLERTSGGAAYNEQFFGPGTRLTVL.

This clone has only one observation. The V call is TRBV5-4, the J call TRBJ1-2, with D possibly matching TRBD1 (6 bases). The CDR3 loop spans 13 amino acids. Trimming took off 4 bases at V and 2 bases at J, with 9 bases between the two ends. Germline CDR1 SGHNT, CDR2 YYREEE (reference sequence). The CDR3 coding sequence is TGTGCCAGCAGCACGGACAGAAACTATGGCTACACCTTC. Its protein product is CASSTDRNYGYTF.

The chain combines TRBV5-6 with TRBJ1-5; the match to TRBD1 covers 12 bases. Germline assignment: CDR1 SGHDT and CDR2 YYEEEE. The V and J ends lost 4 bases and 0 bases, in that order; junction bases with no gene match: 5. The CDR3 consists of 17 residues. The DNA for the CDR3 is TGTGCCAGCAGCCTCGGGACAGGGGGCCATAGCAATCAGCCCCAGCATTTT. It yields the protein CASSLGTGGHSNQPQHF.